This TCR beta chain was recorded in a study of OX40 agonist ivuxolimab in advanced cancers. Across the whole study: Patients in the trial were receiving intravenous ivuxolimab every 2 weeks, at doses of 0.01 to 10 mg/kg. A male proportion of approximately 80% was recorded, with mean age about 62 years and range about 23 to 90.

Some clones are missing from TCRdb's copy, which holds only in-frame ones; the method was immunoSEQ multiplex PCR. The profile shows roughly 74,000 clones, around 86% of them singletons. Study-level points and caveats: Researchers did not determine the expanded peripheral T cells' antigen specificity.

On this clone: Its antigen remains unidentified.

Germline V lookup: CDR1 MDHEN, CDR2 SYDVKM. The CDR3 is 15 amino acids. The V end was cut by 3 bases, the J end by 1 base, with 9 bases between. Material: CD4+ or CD8+ T cells sorted from blood, obtained in a trial of the OX40 agonist ivuxolimab. The TCR was taken from an adult with an advanced solid tumor such as melanoma, head and neck, liver or kidney cancer. The chain recombines TRBV28 with TRBJ2-2; D is unclear. CDR3 in amino acids: CASSFGSENTGELFF. CDR3 bases: TGTGCCAGCAGTTTCGGGTCGGAGAACACCGGGGAGCTGTTTTTT.